Below, one T cell receptor beta chain is given with its context. This PCR relied on a set of 60 Vbeta primers and 13 Jbeta primers. Sequencing was performed with immunoSEQ multiplex PCR; in TCRdb, only in-frame clones are kept and a portion is missing. The sample includes some 150,000 clones, around 80% of them seen just once. Donors consisted of healthy bone marrow donors. This CDR3 is built from 16 residues. V was cut by 1 base and J by 0 bases, with 11 bases left in between. Germline V gene sequence: CDR1 SGHRS, CDR2 YFSETQ. The data were taken from a study of cytomegalovirus exposure and HLA in healthy donors. Study-level background: From donors who were HLA-typed, an early data release held approximately 91 million unique TCRs.

The sample comprised PBMCs. The chain uses TRBV5-1 and TRBJ1-3, with D uncertain. The TCR was taken from a man aged 25 to 40 in good health and CMV-seropositive. Written as DNA, the CDR3 is TGCGCCAGCAGCTTGACCTACAGCAGCTCTGGAAACACCATATATTTT. Its protein product is CASSLTYSSSGNTIYF.